The 17 T cell receptor beta chains listed next were all sequenced from one sample in a study of cytomegalovirus exposure and HLA in healthy donors. The PCR ran on 60 Vbeta and 13 Jbeta primers. Sequencing used immunoSEQ multiplex PCR; TCRdb keeps in-frame clones, though not all of them. The profile shows approximately 110,000 clones, roughly 80% of them singletons. The sequenced material came from PBMCs. The receptors derive from a man aged 25-40 years in good health and CMV-seropositive.

The chain recombines TRBV19 with TRBJ1-2; the match to TRBD1 covers 11 bases. Germline-derived CDR1 and CDR2 are LNHDA and SQIVND (reference sequence). The CDR3 is 13 residues long. After removal of 9 bases from V and 2 bases from J, the junction contained 2 bases not matched to a gene. DNA of the CDR3: TGTGCCAGGGGACAGGGGGAGAACTATGGCTACACCTTC. It yields the protein CARGQGENYGYTF.

This clone was picked up a small number of times. The J gene is TRBJ1-5, the V gene TRBV7-9, with D uncertain. Germline V gene data show CDR1 as SEHNR and CDR2 as FQNEAQ (reference sequence). The germline V and J ends were trimmed by 4 bases and 6 bases, with 16 bases remaining between them. CDR3 size: 15 residues. DNA for the CDR3: TGTGCCAGCAGCTCCTCGGCCAGAGGGTTTCAGCCCCAGCATTTT. Protein sequence: CASSSSARGFQPQHF.

The genes are TRBV5-4 and TRBJ2-2; D not certain. V was cut by 0 bases and J by 1 base, with 10 bases left in between. Germline V gene lookup returns CDR1 SGHNT and CDR2 YYREEE (reference sequence). The length of the CDR3 is 16 residues. Here the CDR3 reads CASSLGGTLNTGELFF. CDR3 in DNA: TGTGCCAGCAGCTTGGGAGGAACCCTGAACACCGGGGAGCTGTTTTTT.

The chain employs TRBV4-1 and TRBJ2-2; 11 bases fit TRBD2. The CDR3 sequence is 17 residues long. Looked up from germline, CDR1 is MGHRA and CDR2 is YSYEKL. Trimming cost V 7 bases and J 0 bases; bases outside gene matches: 7. CDR3 DNA: TGCGCCAGCACAGTTGTAGCGGGGGGGACGAACACCGGGGAGCTGTTTTTT. Translation gives CASTVVAGGTNTGELFF.

This clone came up once. The V and J genes are TRBV7-3 and TRBJ2-2, with D possibly TRBD1 on 5 matching bases. The CDR3 covers 13 residues. Germline V gene sequence: CDR1 SGHTA, CDR2 FQGTGA. V dropped 4 bases and J dropped 4 bases, with 7 bases sitting between them. The CDR3: CASSSDSTGELFF. CDR3 DNA: TGTGCCAGCAGCTCCGACAGCACCGGGGAGCTGTTTTTT.

In this sample, this clone turned up a few times. The chain couples TRBV15 to TRBJ1-2; no clear D. CDR1 and CDR2 (germline): LNHNV, YYDKDF (reference sequence). V was pared by 4 bases and J by 4 bases, with 13 bases between. This CDR3 region has 14 residues. The CDR3 sequence is CATSTRTSGYGYTF. The CDR3 bases are TGTGCCACCAGCACAAGGACTTCAGGCTATGGCTACACCTTC.

The V and J genes are TRBV5-1 and TRBJ2-6, with D perhaps matching TRBD2 (6 bases). The CDR3 consists of 14 residues. Germline V gives CDR1 SGHRS, CDR2 YFSETQ. The ends were cut back, 5 bases at V and 4 bases at J, with 10 bases in the middle. The CDR3 sequence: CASRSGVGANVLTF. The CDR3 region has the DNA TGCGCCAGCAGATCGGGGGTAGGGGCCAACGTCCTGACTTTC.

This chain links TRBV7-6 with TRBJ1-3, with D unclear. Germline CDR1 SGHVS, CDR2 FNYEAQ. The CDR3 covers 14 residues. Trimming pared 4 bases from V and 1 base from J, leaving 8 bases between. CDR3 protein: CASSSVDSGNTIYF. For the CDR3, the DNA is TGTGCCAGCAGCTCGGTAGATTCTGGAAACACCATATATTTT.

This chain joins TRBV28 and TRBJ2-7; 10 nucleotides match TRBD1. This CDR3 contains 13 residues. The junction had 5 bases not matched to a gene; V was cut back by 7 bases and J by 5 bases. Germline V lookup: CDR1 MDHEN, CDR2 SYDVKM. The chain's CDR3 is CASNRDRGNEQYF. In DNA form, the CDR3 reads TGTGCCAGCAATAGGGACAGGGGAAACGAGCAGTACTTC.

The chain carries TRBV6-1 and TRBJ1-1, with TRBD1 matching over 7 bases. Trimming took 11 bases from V and 2 from J; bases not matched to a gene: 8. The germline gives CDR1 MNHNS, CDR2 SASEGT. The CDR3 totals 13 residues. CDR3 sequence (DNA): TGTGCCGGCCAGGGGGTTTCCAACACTGAAGCTTTCTTT. This translates into CAGQGVSNTEAFF.

The sample holds one count of this clone. The chain carries TRBV10-1 and TRBJ2-1, with unresolved D. CDR3 length: 14 amino acids. Trimming pared 2 bases from V and 6 bases from J, leaving 11 bases between. Per the germline V gene, CDR1 is WNHNN and CDR2 is SYGVQD (reference sequence). CDR3 sequence (DNA): TGCGCCAGCAGTGAGAGTGGAGCCCCCAATGAGCAGTTCTTC. Translated: CASSESGAPNEQFF.

V gene TRBV9 combines with J gene TRBJ2-3; perhaps TRBD2 as D (7 bases). There are 16 residues in the CDR3. Trimming left V 0 bases short and J 1 base short, with 12 bases between. Germline-derived CDR1 and CDR2 are SGDLS and YYNGEE. In nucleotides, the CDR3 is TGTGCCAGCAGCGTAGGGGGGGGCTTCCGCACAGATACGCAGTATTTT. It encodes CASSVGGGFRTDTQYF.

The chain employs TRBV5-6 and TRBJ1-5; D ambiguous. There are 14 residues in the CDR3. The germline V gene encodes CDR1 SGHDT and CDR2 YYEEEE. V gave up 0 bases and J gave up 8 bases, with 12 bases separating them. This chain's CDR3 is CASSLAGEVKPQHF. The CDR3 coding sequence is TGTGCCAGCAGCTTGGCTGGGGAGGTGAAGCCCCAGCATTTT.

The chain combines TRBV29-1 with TRBJ2-1; possibly TRBD1 for D (6 bases). With 7 bases removed from V and 13 bases from J, the gap between germline ends came to 17 bases. The CDR3 runs to 11 residues. The V gene's germline CDR1 is SQVTM and CDR2 ANQGSEA. CDR3 DNA: TGCAGCGGGGCGGACAGTTATCACCAGTTCTTC. Translation: CSGADSYHQFF.

This clone was detected only a few times. The V call is TRBV2, the J call TRBJ2-3; 9 bases map to TRBD2. Germline V gives CDR1 SNHLY, CDR2 FYNNEI. This CDR3 contains 15 residues. V shed 5 bases and J 1 base; nucleotides not matched to a gene: 4. This CDR3 is CASSKPSGGTDTQYF. Here the CDR3 DNA reads TGTGCCAGCAGTAAGCCTAGCGGGGGCACAGATACGCAGTATTTT.

The chain combines TRBV7-9 with TRBJ2-5; 7 bases map to TRBD1. Germline assignment: CDR1 SEHNR and CDR2 FQNEAQ (reference sequence). Germline trimming cut 3 bases from V and 3 bases from J; bases unmatched to any gene: 7. The CDR3 covers 15 residues. CDR3 sequence: CASSFSGGLKETQYF. CDR3 in DNA: TGTGCCAGCAGCTTCTCAGGGGGTTTAAAAGAGACCCAGTACTTC.

The rearrangement links TRBV18 to TRBJ2-7; TRBD2 matches at 11 bases. This CDR3 comprises 16 residues. V trimming: 2 bases; J trimming: 0 bases; junction bases outside the gene matches: 3. Germline CDR1 is KGHSH and CDR2 is LQKENI. CDR3 sequence reads: CASSPNGLAGSYEQYF. CDR3 coding DNA: TGTGCCAGCTCACCAAACGGACTAGCGGGCTCCTACGAGCAGTACTTC. The full variable domain, in which reference TRBV18 and TRBJ2-7 provide the parts outside the CDR3, is NAGVMQNPRHLVRRRGQEARLRCSPMKGHSHVYWYRQLPEEGLKFMVYLQKENIIDESGMPKERFSAEFPKEGPSILRIQQVVRGDSAAYFCASSPNGLAGSYEQYFGPGTRLTVT.